Listed below are T cell receptor beta chains from one sample, sequenced in a study of T cell changes during pregnancy in multiple sclerosis. Profiled with immunoSEQ multiplex PCR; TCRdb holds only in-frame clones, not every one. The sample lists more than 90,000 clones, over 80% seen once, with around 2% in the top ten. The source material was peripheral blood, sampled after pregnancy. The receptors come from a female donor with multiple sclerosis, enrolled in a pregnancy study. CDR3s include the opening cysteine and the closing phenylalanine or tryptophan. The D gene is left open where the match is weak. For some rows the clone size is stated as once, few or many, or as a class when expanded; others skip it.

CDR3aa: CASSPAGTSGGELFF
CDR3nt: TGTGCCAGCAGCCCAGCCGGGACTAGCGGCGGGGAGCTGTTTTTT
j_gene: TRBJ2-2
d_gene: TRBD2
v_gene: TRBV11-3
abundance: once

CDR3aa: CASSLNGGTSGIQETQYF
CDR3nt: TGCGCCAGCAGCTTGAATGGGGGGACTAGCGGGATCCAAGAGACCCAGTACTTC
j_gene: TRBJ2-5
d_gene: TRBD2
v_gene: TRBV5-1
abundance: -

CDR3aa: CASSLGVLNSYNEQFF
CDR3nt: TGTGCCAGCTCCCTAGGGGTGCTAAACTCCTACAATGAGCAGTTCTTC
j_gene: TRBJ2-1
d_gene: -
v_gene: TRBV18
abundance: -

CDR3aa: CASGSSGVGGEKLFF
CDR3nt: TGTGCCAGCGGTAGCTCGGGGGTGGGAGGTGAAAAACTGTTTTTT
j_gene: TRBJ1-4
d_gene: -
v_gene: TRBV6-1
abundance: -

CDR3aa: CASTPGQGLSYEQYF
CDR3nt: TGTGCCAGTACCCCGGGACAGGGACTATCCTACGAGCAGTACTTC
j_gene: TRBJ2-7
d_gene: TRBD1
v_gene: TRBV19
abundance: -

CDR3aa: CASIIGGHSGTGELFF
CDR3nt: TGTGCCAGCATCATTGGGGGACACTCAGGGACCGGGGAGCTGTTTTTT
j_gene: TRBJ2-2
d_gene: -
v_gene: TRBV28
abundance: -

CDR3aa: CASSPGGQGAAGANVLTF
CDR3nt: TGTGCCAGCTCACCGGGGGGACAGGGGGCCGCTGGGGCCAACGTCCTGACTTTC
j_gene: TRBJ2-6
d_gene: TRBD1
v_gene: TRBV18
abundance: -

CDR3aa: CASSLAPGTGNTEAFF
CDR3nt: TGTGCCAGCAGCTTAGCGCCAGGGACAGGGAACACTGAAGCTTTCTTT
j_gene: TRBJ1-1
d_gene: TRBD1
v_gene: TRBV7-9
abundance: once

CDR3aa: CASSPDRVGAGELFF
CDR3nt: TGTGCCAGCAGTCCGGACAGGGTGGGCGCCGGGGAGCTGTTTTTT
j_gene: TRBJ2-2
d_gene: TRBD1
v_gene: TRBV27
abundance: -

CDR3aa: CASSFVLAGGLYEQFF
CDR3nt: TGTGCCAGCAGCTTCGTCCTAGCGGGGGGGCTCTATGAGCAGTTCTTC
j_gene: TRBJ2-1
d_gene: TRBD2
v_gene: TRBV7-2
abundance: once

CDR3aa: CAWSTGQGYSNEQFF
CDR3nt: TGTGCCTGGAGTACCGGACAGGGGTATAGCAATGAGCAGTTCTTC
j_gene: TRBJ2-1
d_gene: TRBD1
v_gene: TRBV30
abundance: -

CDR3aa: CASSESGLAAYEQYF
CDR3nt: TGTGCCAGCAGTGAAAGCGGTCTAGCGGCCTACGAGCAGTACTTC
j_gene: TRBJ2-7
d_gene: TRBD2
v_gene: TRBV2
abundance: -

CDR3aa: CASSLDSPNQPQHF
CDR3nt: TGTGCCAGCAGCTTGGACAGCCCAAATCAGCCCCAGCATTTT
j_gene: TRBJ1-5
d_gene: -
v_gene: TRBV7-2
abundance: -

CDR3aa: CASSPGGVSNYGYTF
CDR3nt: TGTGCCAGCAGTCCAGGGGGCGTATCTAACTATGGCTACACCTTC
j_gene: TRBJ1-2
d_gene: TRBD1
v_gene: TRBV6-5
abundance: few

CDR3aa: CASRRTGREAFF
CDR3nt: TGTGCCAGCAGGCGGACAGGCCGAGAAGCTTTCTTT
j_gene: TRBJ1-1
d_gene: TRBD1
v_gene: TRBV2
abundance: -

CDR3aa: CAWSARGALRAFF
CDR3nt: TGTGCCTGGAGTGCCCGGGGGGCTTTAAGAGCTTTCTTT
j_gene: TRBJ1-1
d_gene: -
v_gene: TRBV30
abundance: -

CDR3aa: CASSSIENFYEQYF
CDR3nt: TGTGCCAGCTCATCTATAGAAAACTTTTACGAGCAGTACTTC
j_gene: TRBJ2-7
d_gene: -
v_gene: TRBV18
abundance: -

CDR3aa: CASSEAPGLAFYEQYF
CDR3nt: TGTGCCAGCAGTGAAGCGCCGGGACTAGCGTTTTACGAGCAGTACTTC
j_gene: TRBJ2-7
d_gene: TRBD2
v_gene: TRBV2
abundance: -

CDR3aa: CASSFGQFTEAFF
CDR3nt: TGTGCCAGCAGCTTTGGACAGTTCACTGAAGCTTTCTTT
j_gene: TRBJ1-1
d_gene: -
v_gene: TRBV7-9
abundance: -

CDR3aa: CASSLYRRWEQYF
CDR3nt: TGTGCCAGCAGTTTATACAGGAGATGGGAGCAGTACTTC
j_gene: TRBJ2-7
d_gene: -
v_gene: TRBV28
abundance: -

CDR3aa: CASSPRTSWETQYF
CDR3nt: TGTGCCAGCAGCCCGAGGACTAGTTGGGAGACCCAGTACTTC
j_gene: TRBJ2-5
d_gene: TRBD2
v_gene: TRBV11-1
abundance: -

CDR3aa: CASSPTANTQYF
CDR3nt: TGCGCCAGCAGCCCCACAGCCAATACGCAGTATTTT
j_gene: TRBJ2-3
d_gene: -
v_gene: TRBV5-1
abundance: few

CDR3aa: CASSQPGTGVADTQYF
CDR3nt: TGTGCCAGCAGTCAGCCCGGGACAGGGGTAGCAGATACGCAGTATTTT
j_gene: TRBJ2-3
d_gene: TRBD1
v_gene: TRBV27
abundance: -

CDR3aa: CASSPGQGAAKNIQYF
CDR3nt: TGTGCCAGCAGCCCGGGACAGGGGGCTGCCAAAAACATTCAGTACTTC
j_gene: TRBJ2-4
d_gene: TRBD1
v_gene: TRBV11-3
abundance: -

CDR3aa: CASSERVNTEAFF
CDR3nt: TGTGCCAGCAGCGAGCGAGTAAACACTGAAGCTTTCTTT
j_gene: TRBJ1-1
d_gene: -
v_gene: TRBV9
abundance: -

CDR3aa: CASSQLGQGGDEQFF
CDR3nt: TGTGCCAGCAGCCAGCTGGGACAGGGGGGGGATGAGCAGTTCTTC
j_gene: TRBJ2-1
d_gene: TRBD1
v_gene: TRBV4-2
abundance: once

CDR3aa: CASALTSGWYNEQFF
CDR3nt: TGTGCCAGCGCCCTGACTAGCGGGTGGTACAATGAGCAGTTCTTC
j_gene: TRBJ2-1
d_gene: TRBD2
v_gene: TRBV7-9
abundance: -

CDR3aa: CASSPGQNTEAFF
CDR3nt: TGTGCCAGCAGCCCTGGACAGAACACTGAAGCTTTCTTT
j_gene: TRBJ1-1
d_gene: -
v_gene: TRBV7-2
abundance: -